This T cell receptor beta chain was sequenced for a study of shared clonotypes between healthy human individuals. Study-level results: Generation probability values for non-shared clonotypes were lower than those for clonotypes shared by all four donors.

The CDR3 has 14 residues. CDR1 is LNHNV and CDR2 is YYDKDF in the germline V gene (reference sequence). Original processing notes: Filtering of immunoSEQ junctional sequences could not match full-length read filtering. Produced via immunoSEQ multiplex PCR; TCRdb's table is partial and in-frame only. D and trimming come from the DNA, and the V and J calls and clone size come from that table. Of hundreds of thousands of clones in the sample, 92% were seen once. In regard to this clone: The antigen remains undetermined.

Terminally differentiated effector memory CD45RA+ cells were excluded by CCR7 positive selection of CD45RO-negative cells. Every contributor of samples was a Caucasian grown-up residing in Nashville, Tennessee. The clonotype originates from a man aged 30 to 45 in good health. The specimen sequenced was naive CD8+ T cells sorted from blood. V usage is TRBV15 and J usage is TRBJ1-2, with 10 bases identical to TRBD1. As DNA, the CDR3 is TGTGCAGCAGGGGGGACAGGGGAACGCTATGGCTACACCTTC. Residues: CAAGGTGERYGYTF.